This TCR beta chain appears in the sequencing data of a study of CD8 T cells in Susac syndrome. As for this clonotype: Its target is unknown.

Findings of the study overall: The study recognized that its TCR sequencing and HLA analysis covered a relatively small number of individuals.

RNA amounts of roughly 0.5 to 1 ug underwent reverse transcription with random hexamers. Multiplex PCR with immunoSEQ amplified the TCR beta CDR3 across 54 Vbeta and 13 Jbeta. TCRdb re-called the immunoSEQ multiplex PCR reads with MiXCR, one entry per CDR3 protein. The sample consists of about 60,000 distinct CDR3 sequences, about 94% of them appearing once. The sequenced target, TCR beta, came from blood CD8+ and CD4+ T cells. Through negative isolation, CD4+ and CD8+ T cells were obtained, while TEMRA cells were enriched using FACS. Material for sequencing was CD8+ T cells from PBMCs. The TCR originated in a human donor with multiple sclerosis.

CDR3 coding DNA: TGTGCCAGCAGCTTTGCGTTCACCGGGGAGCTGTTTTTT. Amino acid sequence: CASSFAFTGELFF. This chain connects TRBV7-9 to TRBJ2-2, with D unclear. The CDR3 runs to 13 residues. V lost 3 bases to trimming and J lost 4 bases, with 6 bases between them. Per the germline V gene, CDR1 is SEHNR and CDR2 is FQNEAQ (reference sequence).